The clone carrying this T cell receptor beta chain was recorded once. Antigen specificity is unknown. This record belongs to a study of PD-1 blockade in classical Hodgkin lymphoma. The study's findings and limits: Newly diagnosed patients reportedly trailed healthy donors in baseline TCR diversity. The study found complete responders had baseline diversity similar to newly diagnosed patients.

Regarding time point: cycle 4 day 1 (C4D1), after about 6 weeks of nivolumab. There was relapse after autologous stem cell transplantation in every patient, and there was variation in brentuximab vedotin exposure. Reported best responses ranged across complete response, partial response or progressive disease. Trimming removed 3 bases from V and 8 bases from J, with 15 bases in between. The CDR3 loop spans 14 amino acids. Germline V CDR1 and CDR2: SGHDT, YYEEEE. Method: immunoSEQ multiplex PCR; TCRdb's copy keeps in-frame clones and lacks some. The sample records about 92,000 clones, around 80% being singletons.

The V gene is TRBV5-6, the J gene TRBJ2-1; D perhaps matches TRBD2 (5 bases). This receptor was identified in a human donor with classical Hodgkin lymphoma. The input for sequencing was peripheral blood mononuclear cells (PBMCs), taken before the fourth cycle of nivolumab. For the CDR3, the DNA is TGTGCCAGCAGCTCGCTCCGGGGTTCCGATGAGCAGTTCTTC. The encoded protein is CASSSLRGSDEQFF.